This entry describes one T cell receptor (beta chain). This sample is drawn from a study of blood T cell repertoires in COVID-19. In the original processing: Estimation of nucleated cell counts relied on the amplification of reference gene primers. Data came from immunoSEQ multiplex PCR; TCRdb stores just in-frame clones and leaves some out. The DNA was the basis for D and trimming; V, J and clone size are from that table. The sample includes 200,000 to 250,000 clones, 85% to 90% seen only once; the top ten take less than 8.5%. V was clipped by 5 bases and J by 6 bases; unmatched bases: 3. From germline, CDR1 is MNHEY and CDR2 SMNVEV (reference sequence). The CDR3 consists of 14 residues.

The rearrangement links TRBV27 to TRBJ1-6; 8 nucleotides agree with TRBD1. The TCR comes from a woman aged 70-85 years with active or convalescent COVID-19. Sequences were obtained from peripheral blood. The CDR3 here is CASSQGQANSPLHF. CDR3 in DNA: TGTGCCAGCAGTCAGGGACAGGCTAATTCACCCCTCCACTTT.